The present T cell receptor (beta chain) was sequenced within a study of cytomegalovirus exposure and HLA in healthy donors. Study-level points and caveats: V- and J-gene trimming in TCR beta was tied to a missense DCLRE1C variant by an analysis performed later. In presence/absence analyses, roughly uniform sequencing depth across donors was assumed. Indistinguishable V segments such as TRBV6-2 and TRBV6-3 were excluded.

Amplification used 60 Vbeta primers and 13 Jbeta primers. The repertoire was sequenced with immunoSEQ multiplex PCR; TCRdb's copy has only in-frame clones and lacks some. The sample gives 150,000 to 200,000 clones, about 82% of which show up once; about 2% is in the top ten. A word on this clone: Its antigen is still unknown.

Looked up from germline, CDR1 is MNHEY and CDR2 is SMNVEV (reference sequence). This CDR3 is 15 amino acids long. Trimming took 7 bases from V and 7 from J; bases not matched to a gene: 14. Input material: PBMCs. This rearrangement joins TRBV27 to TRBJ2-3, with TRBD2 identical over 7 bases. The sequence derives from a woman between 45 and 65 years old in good health and CMV-seronegative. The CDR3 loop reads CASTQPGRGAYTQYF. The DNA for the CDR3 is TGTGCCAGCACCCAACCGGGGAGGGGCGCGTATACGCAGTATTTT.